This T cell receptor (beta chain) was obtained from a study of blood T cell repertoires in COVID-19. Background on the study: The United States, Italy and Spain supplied acute and convalescent COVID-19 samples. T cells, B-cell-depleted T cells, or PBMCs supplied cDNA or gDNA.

V gave up 9 bases and J gave up 7 bases; unmatched junction bases: 8. Germline V gene lookup returns CDR1 MNHEY and CDR2 SMNVEV (reference sequence). This CDR3 spans 14 amino acids. The authors' processing: Estimation of nucleated cell counts was performed using reference gene primer amplification. The assay was immunoSEQ multiplex PCR, and TCRdb's table has in-frame clones only and misses some. The V and J calls and clone size are taken from that table; D and trimming were inferred from the DNA. The data contain 100,000 or so clones, 91% of them singletons. The specimen sequenced was peripheral blood. J is TRBJ2-1 and V is TRBV27; TRBD2 agrees at 11 bases. The clonotype originates from a man between 45 and 60 years old with active COVID-19. This CDR3 is CASSGTSGLNEQFF. CDR3 DNA sequence: TGTGCCAGTAGCGGGACTAGCGGATTAAATGAGCAGTTCTTC.